These T cell receptor beta chains were read from a single sample in a study of T cells expressing NK-cell markers. From the 5' RACE reads, TCRdb lists one entry per CDR3 protein and no DNA. This sample contains a few hundred thousand distinct CDR3 sequences. Sequencing input: blood T cells: a sorted CD56 or NKG2C T cell subset, CD4+ or CD8+ T cells, or bulk PBMC T cells (not recorded which). These receptors originate from a man aged 18 to 30 in good health. The CDR3 runs from the conserved cysteine through the conserved F or W.

TRBV20-1	TRBJ2-2	CSARDSGRHTGELFF
TRBV11-2	TRBJ2-2	CASSRGTSGIGELFF
TRBV12-3/TRBV12-4	TRBJ1-2	CASSPQTGNYGYTF
TRBV5-4	TRBJ2-7	CASRVRPSVHEQYF
TRBV7-6	TRBJ2-5	CASSLGTGGSETQYF
TRBV5-1	TRBJ1-6	CASSDPDRNYNSPLHF
TRBV7-1	TRBJ2-1	CASSSPRVGQVFSTSGYNEQFF
TRBV20-1	TRBJ2-1	CSASIGRKYNEQFF
TRBV5-1	TRBJ2-1	CASSLAPEGNEQFF
TRBV5-6	TRBJ2-5	CASSPNWEETQYF
TRBV5-1	TRBJ2-3	CASSRPARTDTQYF
TRBV6-1	TRBJ1-5	CASSEARKRGNQPQHF
TRBV20-1	TRBJ2-2	CSARELAGGNTGELFF
TRBV6-5	TRBJ2-3	CASRGTSGGTDTQYF
TRBV6-2/TRBV6-3	TRBJ1-2	CASRTLPGQGEGGYTF